This entry describes one TCR beta chain. This sample stems from a study of T-cell reconstitution after alpha-beta-depleted transplantation in children. Researchers prepared the TCRbeta library using unique molecular identifiers, the study reports. TCRdb re-called the PCR reads with MiXCR, one entry per CDR3 protein. Among 700,000 to 950,000 distinct CDR3 sequences listed, about 16% were seen once. The clonotype comes from a male patient aged 10-17 years who had a stem cell transplant for acute lymphoblastic leukemia, so the T cells may come from the graft donor. This sample comprised PBMCs, mostly from graft donor cells, obtained 360 days after TCRalphabeta/CD19-depleted stem cell transplant.

The CDR3 DNA is TGTGCCAGCAGCCAAGTTCCGGGACTAGCGGGAGACAGGTCCTACGAGCAGTACTTC. Residues: CASSQVPGLAGDRSYEQYF. The chain couples TRBV4-2 to TRBJ2-7; TRBD2 aligns across 14 bases. Germline CDR1 is LGHNA and CDR2 is YNFKEQ. The V and J ends lost 1 base and 1 base, in that order; junction bases with no gene match: 9. This CDR3 comprises 19 residues.